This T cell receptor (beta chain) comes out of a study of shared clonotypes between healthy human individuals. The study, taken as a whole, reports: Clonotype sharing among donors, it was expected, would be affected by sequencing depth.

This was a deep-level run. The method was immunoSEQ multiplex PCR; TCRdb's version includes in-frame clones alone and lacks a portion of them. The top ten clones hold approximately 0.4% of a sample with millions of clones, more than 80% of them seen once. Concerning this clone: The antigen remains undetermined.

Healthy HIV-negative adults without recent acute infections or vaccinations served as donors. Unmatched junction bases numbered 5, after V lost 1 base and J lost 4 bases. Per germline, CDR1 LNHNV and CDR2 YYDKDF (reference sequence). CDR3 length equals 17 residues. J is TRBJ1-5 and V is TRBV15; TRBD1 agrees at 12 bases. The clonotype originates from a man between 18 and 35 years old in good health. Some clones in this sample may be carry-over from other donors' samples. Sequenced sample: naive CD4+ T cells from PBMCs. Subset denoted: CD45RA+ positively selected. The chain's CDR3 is CATSRGLGQGANQPQHF. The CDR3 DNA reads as TGTGCCACCAGCAGAGGCCTGGGACAGGGGGCGAATCAGCCCCAGCATTTT.